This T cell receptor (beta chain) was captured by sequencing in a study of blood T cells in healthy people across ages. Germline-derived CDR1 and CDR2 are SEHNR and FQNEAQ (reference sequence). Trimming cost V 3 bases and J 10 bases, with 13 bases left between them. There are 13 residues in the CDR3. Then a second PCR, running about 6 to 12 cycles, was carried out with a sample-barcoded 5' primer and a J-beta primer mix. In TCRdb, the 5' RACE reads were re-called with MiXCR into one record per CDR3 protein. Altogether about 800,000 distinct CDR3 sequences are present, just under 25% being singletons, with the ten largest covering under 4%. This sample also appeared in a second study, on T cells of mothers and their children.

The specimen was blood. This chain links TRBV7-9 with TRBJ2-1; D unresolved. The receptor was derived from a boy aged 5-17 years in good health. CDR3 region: CASSFPETGEQFF. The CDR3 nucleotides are TGTGCCAGCAGCTTTCCTGAGACCGGGGAGCAGTTCTTC.